A single sample gave rise to the 2 T cell receptor beta chains below, sequenced in a study of blood T cell repertoires in COVID-19 (TCRdb year 2020). Library creation used the immunoSEQ multiplex PCR assay. TCRdb re-hosts the immuneACCESS table, in-frame sequences only. Its copies lack some clones; in the studies checked, an unresolved V gene accounts for under half of them, and the cause for the rest is not known. This sample comprises about 300,000 clones, approximately 88% of them detected only once. The ten largest clones take up 5.5% to 8% of the sample. The specimen sequenced was peripheral blood. Receptor source: a woman in her 30s who had recovered from COVID-19.

This chain connects TRBV7-9 to TRBJ2-7; 15 nucleotides align to TRBD2. This CDR3 has 19 residues. CDR1 SEHNR and CDR2 FQNEAQ come from the germline V gene (reference sequence). J gave up 5 bases and V 1 base, and 12 bases lay outside the gene matches. The CDR3 region has the DNA TGTGCCAGCAGCTTAGGAGTTGGACTAGCGGGGGGGCCGACCCACGAGCAGTACTTC. Its protein is CASSLGVGLAGGPTHEQYF.

The chain has TRBV11-3 and TRBJ2-5, with 7 bases matching TRBD1. Trimming took 5 bases from V and 2 from J; bases not matched to a gene: 8. The CDR3 consists of 15 residues. Germline CDR1 and CDR2: SGHNT and YENEEA. The CDR3 region is CASSPGRQGQETQYF. The DNA of the CDR3 is TGTGCCAGCAGCCCCGGCAGACAGGGACAAGAGACCCAGTACTTC.